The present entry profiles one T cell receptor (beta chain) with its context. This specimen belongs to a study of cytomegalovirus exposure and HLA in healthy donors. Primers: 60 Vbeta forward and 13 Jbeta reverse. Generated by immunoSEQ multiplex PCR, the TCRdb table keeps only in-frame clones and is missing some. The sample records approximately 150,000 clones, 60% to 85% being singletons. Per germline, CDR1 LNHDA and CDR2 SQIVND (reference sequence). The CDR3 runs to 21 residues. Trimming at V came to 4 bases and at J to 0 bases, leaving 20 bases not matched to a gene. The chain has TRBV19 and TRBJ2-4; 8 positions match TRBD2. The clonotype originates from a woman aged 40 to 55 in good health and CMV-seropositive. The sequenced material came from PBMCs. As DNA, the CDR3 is TGTGCCAGTAGTACTGGGGCCAGGTTCGCGGGGGGTACTTTAGCCAAAAACATTCAGTACTTC. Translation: CASSTGARFAGGTLAKNIQYF.